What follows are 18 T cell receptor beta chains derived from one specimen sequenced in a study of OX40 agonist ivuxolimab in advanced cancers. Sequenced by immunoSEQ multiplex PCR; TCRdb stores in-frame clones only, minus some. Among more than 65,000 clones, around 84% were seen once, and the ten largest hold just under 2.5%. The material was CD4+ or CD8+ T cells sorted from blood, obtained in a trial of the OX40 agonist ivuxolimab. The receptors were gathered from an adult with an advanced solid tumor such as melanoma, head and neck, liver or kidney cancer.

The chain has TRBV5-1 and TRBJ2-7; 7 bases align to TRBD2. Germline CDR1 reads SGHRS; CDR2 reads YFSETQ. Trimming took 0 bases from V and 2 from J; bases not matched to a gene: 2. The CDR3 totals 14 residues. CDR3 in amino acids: CASSLDAGAYEQYF. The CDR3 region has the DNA TGCGCCAGCAGCTTGGATGCGGGGGCCTACGAGCAGTACTTC.

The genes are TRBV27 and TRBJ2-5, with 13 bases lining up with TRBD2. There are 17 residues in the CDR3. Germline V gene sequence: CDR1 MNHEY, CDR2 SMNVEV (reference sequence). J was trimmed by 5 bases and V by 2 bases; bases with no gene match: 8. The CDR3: CASSLGRTSGGGETQYF. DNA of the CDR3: TGTGCCAGCAGTTTAGGGCGGACTAGCGGGGGTGGGGAGACCCAGTACTTC.

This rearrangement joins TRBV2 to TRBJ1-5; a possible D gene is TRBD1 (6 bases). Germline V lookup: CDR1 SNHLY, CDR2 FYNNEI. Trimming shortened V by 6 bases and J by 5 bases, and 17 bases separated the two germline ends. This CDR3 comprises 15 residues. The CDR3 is CASRDFDRRDQPQHF. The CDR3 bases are TGTGCCAGCAGAGACTTTGACAGGCGGGATCAGCCCCAGCATTTT.

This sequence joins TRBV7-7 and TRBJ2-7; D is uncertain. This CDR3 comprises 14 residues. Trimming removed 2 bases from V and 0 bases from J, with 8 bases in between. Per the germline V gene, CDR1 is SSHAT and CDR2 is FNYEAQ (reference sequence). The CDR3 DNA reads TGTGCCAGCAGCTTACGTTTGTCCTCCTACGAGCAGTACTTC. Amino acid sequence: CASSLRLSSYEQYF.

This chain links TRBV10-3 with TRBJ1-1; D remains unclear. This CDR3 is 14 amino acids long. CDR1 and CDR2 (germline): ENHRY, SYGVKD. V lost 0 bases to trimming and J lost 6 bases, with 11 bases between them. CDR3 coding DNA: TGTGCCATCAGTGAGTCGTCGGAACAGCCTGAAGCTTTCTTT. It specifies CAISESSEQPEAFF.

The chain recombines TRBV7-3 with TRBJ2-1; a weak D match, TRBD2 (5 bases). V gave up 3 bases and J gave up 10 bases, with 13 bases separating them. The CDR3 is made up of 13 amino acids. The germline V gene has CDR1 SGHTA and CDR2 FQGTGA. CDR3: CASSFSPTREQFF. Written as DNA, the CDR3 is TGTGCCAGCAGCTTCTCCCCAACTAGGGAGCAGTTCTTC. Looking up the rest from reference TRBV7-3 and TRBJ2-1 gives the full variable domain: GAGVSQTPSNKVTEKGKYVELRCDPISGHTALYWYRQSLGQGPEFLIYFQGTGAADDSGLPNDRFFAVRPEGSVSTLKIQRTERGDSAVYLCASSFSPTREQFFGPGTRLTVL.

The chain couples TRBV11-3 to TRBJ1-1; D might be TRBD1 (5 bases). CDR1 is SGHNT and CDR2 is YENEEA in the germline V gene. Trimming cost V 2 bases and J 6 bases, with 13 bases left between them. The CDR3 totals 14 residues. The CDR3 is CASSLKGWTAEAFF. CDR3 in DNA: TGTGCCAGCAGCTTAAAGGGGTGGACCGCTGAAGCTTTCTTT.

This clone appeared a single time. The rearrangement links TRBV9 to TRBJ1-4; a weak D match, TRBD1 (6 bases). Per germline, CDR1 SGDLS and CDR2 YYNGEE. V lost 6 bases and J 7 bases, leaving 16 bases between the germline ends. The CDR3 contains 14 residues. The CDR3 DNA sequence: TGTGCCAGCACCTCCGGGGGCTGGGGTGAAAAACTGTTTTTT. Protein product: CASTSGGWGEKLFF. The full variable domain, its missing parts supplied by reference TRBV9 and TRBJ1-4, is DSGVTQTPKHLITATGQRVTLRCSPRSGDLSVYWYQQSLDQGLQFLIQYYNGEERAKGNILERFSAQQFPDLHSELNLSSLELGDSALYFCASTSGGWGEKLFFGSGTQLSVL.

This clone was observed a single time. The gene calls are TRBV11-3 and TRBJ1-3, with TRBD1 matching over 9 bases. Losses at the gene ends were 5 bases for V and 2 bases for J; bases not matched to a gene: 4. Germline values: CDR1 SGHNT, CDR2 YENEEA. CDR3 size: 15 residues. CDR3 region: CASSVRTGAGNTIYF. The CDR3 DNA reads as TGTGCCAGCAGCGTGCGGACAGGGGCTGGAAACACCATATATTTT. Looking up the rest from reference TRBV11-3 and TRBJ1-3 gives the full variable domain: EAGVVQSPRYKIIEKKQPVAFWCNPISGHNTLYWYLQNLGQGPELLIRYENEEAVDDSQLPKDRFSAERLKGVDSTLKIQPAELGDSAVYLCASSVRTGAGNTIYFGEGSWLTVV.

DNA of the CDR3: TGTGCCAGTAGGAGAGACAGGGCTGAGACTGAAGCTTTCTTT. Amino acids: CASRRDRAETEAFF. V is TRBV19 and J is TRBJ1-1, with 7 bases lining up with TRBD1. This CDR3 contains 14 residues. V gave up 6 bases and J gave up 5 bases; unmatched junction bases: 9. Germline V gene sequence: CDR1 LNHDA, CDR2 SQIVND (reference sequence).

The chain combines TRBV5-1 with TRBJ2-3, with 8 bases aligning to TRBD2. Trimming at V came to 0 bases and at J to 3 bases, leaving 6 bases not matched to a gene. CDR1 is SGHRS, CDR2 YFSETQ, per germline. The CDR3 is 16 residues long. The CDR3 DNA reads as TGCGCCAGCAGCTTGGCCATGGGCGGGGGGACAGATACGCAGTATTTT. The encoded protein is CASSLAMGGGTDTQYF.

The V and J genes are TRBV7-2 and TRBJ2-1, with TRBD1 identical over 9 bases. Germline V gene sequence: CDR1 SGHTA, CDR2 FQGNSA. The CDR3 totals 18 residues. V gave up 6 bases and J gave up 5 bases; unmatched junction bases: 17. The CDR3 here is CASRDRTPPGQGNNEQFF. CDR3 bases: TGTGCCAGCAGGGATAGGACCCCGCCGGGACAGGGTAACAATGAGCAGTTCTTC.

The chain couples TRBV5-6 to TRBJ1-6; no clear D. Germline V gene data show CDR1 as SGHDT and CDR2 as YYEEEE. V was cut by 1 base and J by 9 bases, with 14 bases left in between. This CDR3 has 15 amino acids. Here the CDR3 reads CASSLQGLLGSPLHF. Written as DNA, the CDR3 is TGTGCCAGCAGCTTGCAAGGTCTCCTGGGTTCACCCCTCCACTTT.

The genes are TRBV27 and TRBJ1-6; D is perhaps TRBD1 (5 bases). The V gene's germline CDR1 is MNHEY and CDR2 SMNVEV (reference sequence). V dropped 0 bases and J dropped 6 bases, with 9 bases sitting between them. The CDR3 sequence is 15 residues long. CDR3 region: CASSLSFQGNSPLHF. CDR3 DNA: TGTGCCAGCAGTTTATCGTTCCAGGGTAATTCACCCCTCCACTTT.

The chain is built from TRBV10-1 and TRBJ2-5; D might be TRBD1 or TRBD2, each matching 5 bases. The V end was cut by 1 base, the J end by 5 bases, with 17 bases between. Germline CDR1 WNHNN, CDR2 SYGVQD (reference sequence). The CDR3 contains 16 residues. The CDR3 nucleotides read TGCGCCAGCAGTGAGTGGTCGGGGCCTACTCGGGAGACCCAGTACTTC. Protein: CASSEWSGPTRETQYF.

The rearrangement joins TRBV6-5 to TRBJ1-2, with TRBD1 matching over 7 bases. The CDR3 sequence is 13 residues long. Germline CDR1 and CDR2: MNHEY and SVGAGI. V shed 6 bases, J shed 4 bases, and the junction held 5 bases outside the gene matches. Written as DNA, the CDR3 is TGTGCCAGCAGACCAGGGGGTACCTATGGCTACACCTTC. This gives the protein CASRPGGTYGYTF.

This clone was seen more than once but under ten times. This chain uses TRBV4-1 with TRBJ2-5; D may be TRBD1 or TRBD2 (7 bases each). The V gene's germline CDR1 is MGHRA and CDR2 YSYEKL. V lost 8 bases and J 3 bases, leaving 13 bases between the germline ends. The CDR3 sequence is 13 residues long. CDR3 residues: CASQGGGEETQYF. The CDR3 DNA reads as TGCGCCAGCCAGGGGGGAGGGGAAGAGACCCAGTACTTC.

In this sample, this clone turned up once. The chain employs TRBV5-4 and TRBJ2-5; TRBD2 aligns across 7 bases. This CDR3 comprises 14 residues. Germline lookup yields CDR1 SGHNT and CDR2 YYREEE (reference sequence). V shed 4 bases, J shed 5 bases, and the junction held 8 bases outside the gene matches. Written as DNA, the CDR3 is TGTGCCAGCAGCCGATCCGGGGGAGGGGAGACCCAGTACTTC. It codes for CASSRSGGGETQYF. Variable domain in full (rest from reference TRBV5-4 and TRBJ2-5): ETGVTQSPTHLIKTRGQQVTLRCSSQSGHNTVSWYQQALGQGPQFIFQYYREEENGRGNFPPRFSGLQFPNYSSELNVNALELDDSALYLCASSRSGGGETQYFGPGTRLLVL.